This entry lists 2 T cell receptor beta chains sequenced from one sample in a study of graft-versus-host responses after intestinal transplantation. Assay: immunoSEQ multiplex PCR; the TCRdb copy retains only in-frame clones and omits some. The data hold 15,000 to 20,000 clones, with roughly a third observed a single time. The specimen comprised alloreactive CD4+ T cells from a mixed lymphocyte reaction culture, sampled before transplantation. Subset: CFSE-low proliferating T cells sorted from roughly six-day pre-transplant mixed lymphocyte reaction (GvH or HvG direction). The receptors were gathered from a human patient who was an organ donor for intestinal transplantation.

This clone was counted between two and nine times. The genes are TRBV5-6 and TRBJ2-5, with D unclear. The ends were cut back, 5 bases at V and 5 bases at J, with 16 bases in the middle. There are 14 residues in the CDR3. CDR1 is SGHDT and CDR2 is YYEEEE in the germline V gene. The CDR3 region is CASSRPRARETQYF. Written as DNA, the CDR3 is TGTGCCAGCAGTCGTCCTCGGGCCCGGGAGACCCAGTACTTC. The full variable domain, with the rest looked up from reference TRBV5-6 and TRBJ2-5, is DAGVTQSPTHLIKTRGQQVTLRCSPKSGHDTVSWYQQALGQGPQFIFQYYEEEERQRGNFPDRFSGHQFPNYSSELNVNALLLGDSALYLCASSRPRARETQYFGPGTRLLVL.

The rearrangement joins TRBV6-9 to TRBJ1-5; TRBD1 aligns across 9 bases. V lost 6 bases and J lost 1; bases outside the gene matches: 1. The CDR3 consists of 14 residues. Germline loops: CDR1 MNHGY, CDR2 SVAAGI. CDR3: CASRGTGSNQPQHF. As DNA, the CDR3 is TGTGCCAGCAGGGGGACAGGGAGCAATCAGCCCCAGCATTTT.